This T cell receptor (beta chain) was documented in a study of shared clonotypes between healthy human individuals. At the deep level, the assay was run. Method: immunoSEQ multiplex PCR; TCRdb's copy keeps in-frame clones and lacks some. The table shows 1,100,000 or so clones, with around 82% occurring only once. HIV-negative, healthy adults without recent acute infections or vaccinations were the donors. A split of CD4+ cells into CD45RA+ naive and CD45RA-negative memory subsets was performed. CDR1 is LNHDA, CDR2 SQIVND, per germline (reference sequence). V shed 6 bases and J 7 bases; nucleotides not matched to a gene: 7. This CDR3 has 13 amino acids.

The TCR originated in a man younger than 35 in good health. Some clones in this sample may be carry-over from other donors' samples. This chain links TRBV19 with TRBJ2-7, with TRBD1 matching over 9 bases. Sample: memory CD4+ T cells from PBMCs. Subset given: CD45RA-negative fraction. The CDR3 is CASRGQGVGEQYF. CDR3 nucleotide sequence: TGTGCCAGTAGGGGACAGGGAGTGGGTGAGCAGTACTTC.